The entry below gives a single T cell receptor (beta chain) sequence along with its context. No antigen is known for it. CDR3 size: 19 residues. Germline CDR1 is KGHSH and CDR2 is LQKENI. The V gene end was trimmed by 4 bases and the J gene end by 7 bases; junction bases not matched to a gene: 17. This entry is derived from a study of blood T cells in healthy people across ages. Primers used in a second PCR of about 6 to 11 cycles were a sample-barcoded 5' primer and a J-beta primer mix. TCRdb re-analysed the 5' RACE reads in MiXCR, keeping a single row per CDR3 protein. The sample records 1.8 million or so distinct CDR3 sequences, approximately 40% being singletons. General study results and limits: Investigators treated diversity estimates from one million T cells as underestimates.

The sequenced sample consisted of blood. This sequence was found in a human donor in good health. The chain uses TRBV18 and TRBJ2-5; 14 bases line up with TRBD2. CDR3 nucleotides: TGTGCCAGCTCACTTGCCGGGACTAGCGGGGGCGCCGGAGGAGGGACCCAGTACTTC. Amino acid sequence: CASSLAGTSGGAGGGTQYF.